This T cell receptor beta chain was captured by sequencing in a study of cytomegalovirus exposure and HLA in healthy donors. General study points: With later analysis, a missense DCLRE1C variant became linked to TCR beta V- and J-gene trimming.

The PCR contained 60 Vbeta and 13 Jbeta primers. Some clones are missing from TCRdb's copy, which holds only in-frame ones; the method was immunoSEQ multiplex PCR. The sample holds around 150,000 clones, around 77% seen once. Concerning this clone itself: Its matching antigen is unknown.

V was clipped by 2 bases and J by 4 bases; unmatched bases: 3. CDR1 and CDR2 (germline): SGHVS, FNYEAQ. CDR3 length equals 15 residues. Input material: PBMCs. The rearrangement joins TRBV7-6 to TRBJ2-1, with 9 bases aligning to TRBD2. The origin of this receptor is a man between 50 and 59 years old in good health and CMV-seropositive. CDR3 sequence (DNA): TGTGCCAGCAGCTTAAGACTAGCGGCTTACAATGAGCAGTTCTTC. Its translation: CASSLRLAAYNEQFF.